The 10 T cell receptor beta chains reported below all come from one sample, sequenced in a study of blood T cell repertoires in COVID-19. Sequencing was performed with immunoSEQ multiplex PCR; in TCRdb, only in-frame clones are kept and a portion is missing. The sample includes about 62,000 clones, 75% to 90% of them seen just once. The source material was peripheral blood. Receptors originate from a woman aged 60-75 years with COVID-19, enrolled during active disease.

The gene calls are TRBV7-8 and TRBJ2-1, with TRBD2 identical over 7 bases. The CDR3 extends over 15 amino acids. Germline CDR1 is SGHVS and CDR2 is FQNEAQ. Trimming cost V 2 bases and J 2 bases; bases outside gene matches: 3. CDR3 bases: TGTGCCAGCAGCTTATTGGCGGGAGCCTACAATGAGCAGTTCTTC. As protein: CASSLLAGAYNEQFF.

This chain's CDR3 is CASSVGRFSDSPLHF. CDR3 in DNA: TGTGCCAGCAGCGTAGGTCGCTTTTCGGATTCACCCCTCCACTTT. This chain connects TRBV9 to TRBJ1-6; no clear D gene. With 0 bases removed from V and 8 bases from J, the gap between germline ends came to 12 bases. The germline CDR1 and CDR2 sequences are SGDLS and YYNGEE. CDR3 size: 15 residues.

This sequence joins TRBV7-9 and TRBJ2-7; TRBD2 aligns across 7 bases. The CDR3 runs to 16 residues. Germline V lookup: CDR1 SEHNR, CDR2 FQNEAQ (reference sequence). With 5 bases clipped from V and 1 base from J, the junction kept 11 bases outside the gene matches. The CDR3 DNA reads TGTGCCAGCAGCCCCTGGGGGGGTCTAGATTCCTACGAGCAGTACTTC. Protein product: CASSPWGGLDSYEQYF.

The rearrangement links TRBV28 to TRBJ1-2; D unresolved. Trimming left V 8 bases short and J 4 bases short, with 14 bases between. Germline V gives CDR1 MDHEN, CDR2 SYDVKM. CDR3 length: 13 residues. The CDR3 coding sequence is TGTGCCAGCCGAACCCCAGGACTCTATGGCTACACCTTC. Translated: CASRTPGLYGYTF.

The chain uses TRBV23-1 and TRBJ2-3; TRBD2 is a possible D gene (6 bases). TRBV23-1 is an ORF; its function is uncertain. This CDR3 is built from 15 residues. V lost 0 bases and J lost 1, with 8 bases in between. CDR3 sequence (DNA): TGCGCCAGCAGTCAATCAGCTAGCGGCACAGATACGCAGTATTTT. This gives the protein CASSQSASGTDTQYF.

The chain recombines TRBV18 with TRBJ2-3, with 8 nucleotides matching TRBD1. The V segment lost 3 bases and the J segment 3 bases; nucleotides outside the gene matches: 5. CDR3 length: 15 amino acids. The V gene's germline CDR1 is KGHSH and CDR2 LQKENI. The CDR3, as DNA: TGTGCCAGCTCACCGCAGCAGGGGGCAACAGATACGCAGTATTTT. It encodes CASSPQQGATDTQYF.

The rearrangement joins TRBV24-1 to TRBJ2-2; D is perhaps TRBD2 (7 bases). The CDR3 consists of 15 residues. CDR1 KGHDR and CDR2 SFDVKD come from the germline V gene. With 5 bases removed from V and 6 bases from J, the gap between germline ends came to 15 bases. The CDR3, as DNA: TGTGCCACCAGTGCATCCGGGAGGACAGCCGGGGAGCTGTTTTTT. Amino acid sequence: CATSASGRTAGELFF.

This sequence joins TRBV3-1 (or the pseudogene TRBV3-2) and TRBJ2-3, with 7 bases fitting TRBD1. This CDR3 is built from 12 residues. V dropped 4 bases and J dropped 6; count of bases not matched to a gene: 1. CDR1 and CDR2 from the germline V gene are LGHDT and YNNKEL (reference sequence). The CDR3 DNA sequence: TGTGCCAGCAGCCCGGACAGGGATACGCAGTATTTT. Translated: CASSPDRDTQYF.

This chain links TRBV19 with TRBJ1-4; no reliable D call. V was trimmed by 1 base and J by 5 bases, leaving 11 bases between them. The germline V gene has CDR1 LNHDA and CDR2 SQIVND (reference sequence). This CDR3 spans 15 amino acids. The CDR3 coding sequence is TGTGCCAGTAGTATAGGGCAGGTCCTAAATGAAAAACTGTTTTTT. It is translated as CASSIGQVLNEKLFF. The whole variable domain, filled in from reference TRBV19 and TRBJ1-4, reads DGGITQSPKYLFRKEGQNVTLSCEQNLNHDAMYWYRQDPGQGLRLIYYSQIVNDFQKGDIAEGYSVSREKKESFPLTVTSAQKNPTAFYLCASSIGQVLNEKLFFGSGTQLSVL.

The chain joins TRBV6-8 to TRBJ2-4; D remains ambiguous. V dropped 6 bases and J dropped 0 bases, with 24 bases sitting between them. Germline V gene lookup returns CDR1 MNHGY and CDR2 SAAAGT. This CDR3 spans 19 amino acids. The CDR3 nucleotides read TGTGCCAGCAGCTACAACGAGCTAGGCAGACTCATAGCCAAAAACATTCAGTACTTC. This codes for CASSYNELGRLIAKNIQYF.